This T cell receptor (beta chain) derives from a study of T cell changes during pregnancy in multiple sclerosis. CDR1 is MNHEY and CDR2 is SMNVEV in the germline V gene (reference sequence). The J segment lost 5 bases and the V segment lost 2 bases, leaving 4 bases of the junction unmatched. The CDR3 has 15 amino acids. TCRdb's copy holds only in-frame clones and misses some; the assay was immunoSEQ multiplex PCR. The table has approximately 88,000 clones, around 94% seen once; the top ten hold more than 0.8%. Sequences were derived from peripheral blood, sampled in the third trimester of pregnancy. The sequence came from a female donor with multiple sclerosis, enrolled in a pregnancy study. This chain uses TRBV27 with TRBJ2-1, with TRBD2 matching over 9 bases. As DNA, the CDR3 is TGTGCCAGCAGTTTAAGCCTAGCGGGGCACAATGAGCAGTTCTTC. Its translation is CASSLSLAGHNEQFF.